Listed below are T cell receptor beta chains from one sample, sequenced in a study of T cell responses to AZD1222 COVID-19 vaccine. Produced via immunoSEQ multiplex PCR; TCRdb's table is partial and in-frame only. The repertoire holds 200,000 to 250,000 clones, with around 94% as singletons. The sequenced sample was peripheral blood, obtained 28 days after the second dose of the MenACWY control vaccine. These receptors were collected from an adult who received the MenACWY meningococcal vaccine as a control. Each CDR3 is given with its conserved first and last residue. The D gene is left open where the match is weak. Expanded clones are given a class, and other clones once, few, many or no size at all.

j_gene: TRBJ2-2
abundance: .
v_gene: TRBV9
d_gene: .
CDR3nt: TGTGCCAGCAGCGTAGGAGGTAACACCGGGGAGCTGTTTTTT
CDR3aa: CASSVGGNTGELFF

j_gene: TRBJ2-7
abundance: .
v_gene: TRBV7-9
d_gene: TRBD1
CDR3nt: TGTGCCAGCAGCGCCGGGACAGGGCCCTACGAGCAGTACTTC
CDR3aa: CASSAGTGPYEQYF

j_gene: TRBJ2-1
abundance: .
v_gene: TRBV4-2
d_gene: TRBD2
CDR3nt: TGTGCCAGCAGCCAAAATTCGGGACTAGAGAATGAGCAGTTCTTC
CDR3aa: CASSQNSGLENEQFF

j_gene: TRBJ2-7
abundance: .
v_gene: TRBV10-3
d_gene: .
CDR3nt: TGTGCCATCAGTGAGTCCACGACAGACACCTACGAGCAGTACTTC
CDR3aa: CAISESTTDTYEQYF

j_gene: TRBJ2-7
abundance: .
v_gene: TRBV4-1
d_gene: TRBD1
CDR3nt: TGCGCCAGCAGCCTTCGACAGGGAAGGGACTACGAGCAGTACTTC
CDR3aa: CASSLRQGRDYEQYF

j_gene: TRBJ2-2
abundance: .
v_gene: TRBV11-3
d_gene: TRBD2
CDR3nt: TGTGCCAGCAGCTTAGGGTTACTAGCGCGTGGGGAGCTGTTTTTT
CDR3aa: CASSLGLLARGELFF

j_gene: TRBJ2-7
abundance: .
v_gene: TRBV10-3
d_gene: TRBD1
CDR3nt: TGTGCCATCAGACGACAGGGGAAAGACACCTACGAGCAGTACTTC
CDR3aa: CAIRRQGKDTYEQYF

j_gene: TRBJ1-4
abundance: .
v_gene: TRBV7-8
d_gene: TRBD1
CDR3nt: TGTGCCAGCAGCTTCACTACGGGACAGGATAATGAAAAACTGTTTTTT
CDR3aa: CASSFTTGQDNEKLFF

j_gene: TRBJ2-7
abundance: .
v_gene: TRBV3-1/TRBV3-2
d_gene: .
CDR3nt: TGTGCCAGCAGCCAAGTGGGGTACGAGCAGTACTTC
CDR3aa: CASSQVGYEQYF

j_gene: TRBJ1-5
abundance: .
v_gene: TRBV7-8
d_gene: .
CDR3nt: TGTGCCAGCAGCTTAGAGTACACGGCCGGACAGCCCCAGCATTTT
CDR3aa: CASSLEYTAGQPQHF

j_gene: TRBJ2-7
abundance: .
v_gene: TRBV28
d_gene: .
CDR3nt: TGTGCCAGCAGTTCACCCGCCAATCTACAGGGTCCCGGGAACGAGCAGTACTTC
CDR3aa: CASSSPANLQGPGNEQYF

j_gene: TRBJ1-1
abundance: .
v_gene: TRBV12-3/TRBV12-4
d_gene: .
CDR3nt: TGTGCCAGCAGTTTGGGGGAGAACACTGAAGCTTTCTTT
CDR3aa: CASSLGENTEAFF

j_gene: TRBJ2-7
abundance: once
v_gene: TRBV28
d_gene: TRBD2
CDR3nt: TGTGCCAGCAGTTTAGGGAAAGCGGGACCCAGCGAGCAGTACTTC
CDR3aa: CASSLGKAGPSEQYF

j_gene: TRBJ1-3
abundance: .
v_gene: TRBV2
d_gene: .
CDR3nt: TGTGCCAGCAGGGGACGGGACTCTGGAAACACCATATATTTT
CDR3aa: CASRGRDSGNTIYF

j_gene: TRBJ1-5
abundance: .
v_gene: TRBV9
d_gene: TRBD1
CDR3nt: TGTGCCAGCAGCCCAGGGGGGGCCCCGGGCGGGCCCCAGCATTTT
CDR3aa: CASSPGGAPGGPQHF

j_gene: TRBJ1-2
abundance: .
v_gene: TRBV27
d_gene: .
CDR3nt: TGTGCCAGCAGACCTAACTATGGCTACACCTTC
CDR3aa: CASRPNYGYTF

j_gene: TRBJ2-1
abundance: .
v_gene: TRBV6-2/TRBV6-3
d_gene: TRBD2
CDR3nt: TGTGCCAGCAGTTATTTTAGCGGGGGGACCTACAATGAGCAGTTCTTC
CDR3aa: CASSYFSGGTYNEQFF

j_gene: TRBJ2-1
abundance: .
v_gene: TRBV27
d_gene: TRBD2
CDR3nt: TGTGCCAGCAGTCCCCCAGTAGCGGGGGTTAACAATGAGCAGTTCTTC
CDR3aa: CASSPPVAGVNNEQFF

j_gene: TRBJ2-5
abundance: .
v_gene: TRBV7-8
d_gene: TRBD2
CDR3nt: TGTGCCAGCAGCCAGGGACTAGTCCAAGAGACCCAGTACTTC
CDR3aa: CASSQGLVQETQYF

j_gene: TRBJ2-1
abundance: .
v_gene: TRBV9
d_gene: TRBD2
CDR3nt: TGTGCCAGCAGAGCTAGCGGGAGGGTTGAGCAGTTCTTC
CDR3aa: CASRASGRVEQFF

j_gene: TRBJ1-1
abundance: .
v_gene: TRBV5-1
d_gene: .
CDR3nt: TGCGCCAGCAGCTTTAATCCAGGGAACACTGAAGCTTTCTTT
CDR3aa: CASSFNPGNTEAFF

j_gene: TRBJ2-1
abundance: .
v_gene: TRBV7-9
d_gene: .
CDR3nt: TGTGCCAGCAGCCCTCCAGGGTTCGCCTCCTACAATGAGCAGTTCTTC
CDR3aa: CASSPPGFASYNEQFF

j_gene: TRBJ2-7
abundance: .
v_gene: TRBV5-4
d_gene: .
CDR3nt: TGTGCCAGCAGCAATAAGGGGCCTTCTAACGAGCAGTACTTC
CDR3aa: CASSNKGPSNEQYF

j_gene: TRBJ1-2
abundance: .
v_gene: TRBV6-5
d_gene: .
CDR3nt: TGTGCCAGCAGACCCAGACAGGACTATGGCTACACCTTC
CDR3aa: CASRPRQDYGYTF

j_gene: TRBJ1-1
abundance: .
v_gene: TRBV5-4
d_gene: .
CDR3nt: TGTGCCAGCAGCTTGGACGGGGGCACTGAAGCTTTCTTT
CDR3aa: CASSLDGGTEAFF

j_gene: TRBJ2-7
abundance: .
v_gene: TRBV27
d_gene: TRBD1
CDR3nt: TGTGCCAGCAGCTGGGACAGCACTAACTCCTACGAGCAGTACTTC
CDR3aa: CASSWDSTNSYEQYF

j_gene: TRBJ1-3
abundance: .
v_gene: TRBV7-2
d_gene: TRBD1
CDR3nt: TGTGCCAGCAGCTTATCCCCTCCGGGACAGCTTAGCTCTGGAAACACCATATATTTT
CDR3aa: CASSLSPPGQLSSGNTIYF

j_gene: TRBJ1-3
abundance: .
v_gene: TRBV28
d_gene: .
CDR3nt: TGTGCCAGCAGCTCAAGGGTCGTCTCTGGAAACACCATATATTTT
CDR3aa: CASSSRVVSGNTIYF

j_gene: TRBJ1-2
abundance: few
v_gene: TRBV6-1
d_gene: .
CDR3nt: TGTGCCAGCAGTGAAGTAGGATGGGGCTACACCTTC
CDR3aa: CASSEVGWGYTF

j_gene: TRBJ1-3
abundance: .
v_gene: TRBV28
d_gene: .
CDR3nt: TGTGCCAGCAGGTCACAGCTTCTTTCCTCTGGAAACACCATATATTTT
CDR3aa: CASRSQLLSSGNTIYF

j_gene: TRBJ1-5
abundance: .
v_gene: TRBV11-2
d_gene: .
CDR3nt: TGTGCCAGCAGTCCGGGACTAGGCGATCAGCCCCAGCATTTT
CDR3aa: CASSPGLGDQPQHF

j_gene: TRBJ2-7
abundance: .
v_gene: TRBV11-2
d_gene: TRBD2
CDR3nt: TGTGCCAGCAGCAAGCTTCCTAGCGGGGAGGGCTACGAGCAGTACTTC
CDR3aa: CASSKLPSGEGYEQYF

j_gene: TRBJ2-7
abundance: .
v_gene: TRBV4-1
d_gene: TRBD2
CDR3nt: TGCGCCAGCAGCCAAGGCCCCGCGGGGGACCCCTACGAGCAGTACTTC
CDR3aa: CASSQGPAGDPYEQYF

j_gene: TRBJ2-7
abundance: .
v_gene: TRBV28
d_gene: .
CDR3nt: TGTGCCAGCTGGACAGTAAGCTACGAGCAGTACTTC
CDR3aa: CASWTVSYEQYF

j_gene: TRBJ1-3
abundance: .
v_gene: TRBV5-1
d_gene: .
CDR3nt: TGCGCCAGCAGCTTGGGGGCAGGGAGCGGAAACACCATATATTTT
CDR3aa: CASSLGAGSGNTIYF

j_gene: TRBJ2-5
abundance: .
v_gene: TRBV7-2
d_gene: TRBD2
CDR3nt: TGTGCCAGCAGCTCTCGAGGACTAGCGGGGGGGCCAAGGGACGAGACCCAGTACTTC
CDR3aa: CASSSRGLAGGPRDETQYF

j_gene: TRBJ1-2
abundance: few
v_gene: TRBV5-4
d_gene: TRBD1
CDR3nt: TGTGCCAGCAGCTCAGGGGGCCGGGACTATGGCTACACCTTC
CDR3aa: CASSSGGRDYGYTF

j_gene: TRBJ2-7
abundance: once
v_gene: TRBV29-1
d_gene: .
CDR3nt: TGCAGCGTCGCCCCGTCTGGTGGCTTCTACGAGCAGTACTTC
CDR3aa: CSVAPSGGFYEQYF

j_gene: TRBJ2-7
abundance: .
v_gene: TRBV4-2
d_gene: TRBD2
CDR3nt: TGTGCCAGCACCCCGGGACTAGCGGGAGAAGGAGGCGAGCAGTACTTC
CDR3aa: CASTPGLAGEGGEQYF

j_gene: TRBJ1-2
abundance: .
v_gene: TRBV2
d_gene: .
CDR3nt: TGTGCCACCTATGGTGGAAATGGCTACACCTTC
CDR3aa: CATYGGNGYTF

j_gene: TRBJ1-6
abundance: .
v_gene: TRBV7-3
d_gene: .
CDR3nt: TGTGCCAGCAGCCGGGCGGGAGCTCATAATTCACCCCTCCACTTT
CDR3aa: CASSRAGAHNSPLHF

j_gene: TRBJ2-7
abundance: once
v_gene: TRBV7-9
d_gene: TRBD1
CDR3nt: TGTGCCAGCAGCCCCAAGACAGGGCTGCGCGAGCAGTACTTC
CDR3aa: CASSPKTGLREQYF

j_gene: TRBJ1-1
abundance: .
v_gene: TRBV20-1
d_gene: .
CDR3nt: TGCAGTGCTAGAGAACCCGGTGAAGCTTTCTTT
CDR3aa: CSAREPGEAFF

j_gene: TRBJ1-6
abundance: few
v_gene: TRBV2
d_gene: .
CDR3nt: TGTGCCAGCAGAACAGGGTACGACAATTCACCCCTCCACTTT
CDR3aa: CASRTGYDNSPLHF

j_gene: TRBJ1-2
abundance: .
v_gene: TRBV25-1
d_gene: .
CDR3nt: TGTGCCAGCAGTGGACCGACAGCAGCTAACTATGGCTACACCTTC
CDR3aa: CASSGPTAANYGYTF

j_gene: TRBJ1-5
abundance: .
v_gene: TRBV7-8
d_gene: .
CDR3nt: TGTGCCAGCAGCGTGACACCCCGGACGAGGAATCAGCCCCAGCATTTT
CDR3aa: CASSVTPRTRNQPQHF